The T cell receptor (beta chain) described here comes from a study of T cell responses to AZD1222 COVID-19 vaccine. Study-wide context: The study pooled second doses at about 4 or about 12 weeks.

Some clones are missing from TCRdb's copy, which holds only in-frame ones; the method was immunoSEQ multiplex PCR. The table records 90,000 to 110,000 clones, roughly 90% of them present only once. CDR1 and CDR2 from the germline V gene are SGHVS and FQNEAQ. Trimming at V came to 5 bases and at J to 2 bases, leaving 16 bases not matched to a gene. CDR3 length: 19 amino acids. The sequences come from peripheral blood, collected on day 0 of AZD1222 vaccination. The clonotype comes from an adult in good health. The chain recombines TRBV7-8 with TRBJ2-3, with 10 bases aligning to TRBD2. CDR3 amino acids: CASSIDGNGLAEITDTQYF. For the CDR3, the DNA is TGTGCCAGCAGCATCGACGGGAACGGACTAGCGGAGATCACAGATACGCAGTATTTT.